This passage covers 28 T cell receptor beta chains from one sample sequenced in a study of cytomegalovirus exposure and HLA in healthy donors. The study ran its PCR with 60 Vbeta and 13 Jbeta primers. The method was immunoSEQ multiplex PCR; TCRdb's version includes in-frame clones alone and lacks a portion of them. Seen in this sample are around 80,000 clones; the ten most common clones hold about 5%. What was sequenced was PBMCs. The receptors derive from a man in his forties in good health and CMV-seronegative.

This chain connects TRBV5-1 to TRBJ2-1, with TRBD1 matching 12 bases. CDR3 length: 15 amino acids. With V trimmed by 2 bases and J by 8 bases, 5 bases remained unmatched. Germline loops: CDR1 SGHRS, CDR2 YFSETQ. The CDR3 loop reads CASSFSGTGGDEQFF. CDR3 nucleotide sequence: TGCGCCAGCAGCTTTTCCGGGACAGGGGGCGATGAGCAGTTCTTC.

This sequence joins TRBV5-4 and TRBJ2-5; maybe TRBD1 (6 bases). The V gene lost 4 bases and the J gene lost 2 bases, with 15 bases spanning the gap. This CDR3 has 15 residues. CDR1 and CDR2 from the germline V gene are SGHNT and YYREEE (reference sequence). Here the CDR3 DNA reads TGTGCCAGCAGCGCCCGGGACGGACAGCAAGAGACCCAGTACTTC. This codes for CASSARDGQQETQYF.

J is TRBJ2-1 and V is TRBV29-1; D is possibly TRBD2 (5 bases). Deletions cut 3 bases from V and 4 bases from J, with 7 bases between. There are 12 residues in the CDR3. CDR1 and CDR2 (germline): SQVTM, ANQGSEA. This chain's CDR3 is CSVDGGYNEQFF. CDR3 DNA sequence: TGCAGCGTTGATGGCGGGTACAATGAGCAGTTCTTC.

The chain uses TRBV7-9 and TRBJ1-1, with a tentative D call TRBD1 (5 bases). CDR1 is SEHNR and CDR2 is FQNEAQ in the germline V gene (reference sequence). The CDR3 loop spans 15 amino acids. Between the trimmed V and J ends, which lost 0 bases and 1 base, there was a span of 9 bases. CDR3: CASSLAGRANTEAFF. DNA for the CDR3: TGTGCCAGCAGCTTAGCCGGCAGGGCGAACACTGAAGCTTTCTTT. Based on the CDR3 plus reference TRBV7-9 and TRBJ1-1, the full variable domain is DTGVSQNPRHKITKRGQNVTFRCDPISEHNRLYWYRQTLGQGPEFLTYFQNEAQLEKSRLLSDRFSAERPKGSFSTLEIQRTEQGDSAMYLCASSLAGRANTEAFFGQGTRLTVV.

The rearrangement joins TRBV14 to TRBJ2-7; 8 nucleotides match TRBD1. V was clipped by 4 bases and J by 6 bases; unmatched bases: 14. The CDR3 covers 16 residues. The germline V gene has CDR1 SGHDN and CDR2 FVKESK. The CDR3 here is CASSLGQGAPRSEQYF. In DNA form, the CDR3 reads TGTGCCAGCAGCCTCGGTCAGGGGGCGCCTAGATCCGAGCAGTACTTC.

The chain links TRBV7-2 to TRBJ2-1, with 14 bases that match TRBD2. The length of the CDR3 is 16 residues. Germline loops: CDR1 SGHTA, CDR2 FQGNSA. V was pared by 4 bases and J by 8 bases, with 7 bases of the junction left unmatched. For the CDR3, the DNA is TGTGCCAGCAGCTACGGACTAGCGGGAGGTTCAGATGAGCAGTTCTTC. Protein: CASSYGLAGGSDEQFF.

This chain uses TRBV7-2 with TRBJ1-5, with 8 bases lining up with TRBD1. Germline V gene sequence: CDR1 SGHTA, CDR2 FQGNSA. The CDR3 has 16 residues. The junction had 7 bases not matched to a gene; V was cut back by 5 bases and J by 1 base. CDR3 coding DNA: TGTGCCAGCAGCCCGGGGACAGGAGGAAGCAATCAGCCCCAGCATTTT. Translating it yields CASSPGTGGSNQPQHF.

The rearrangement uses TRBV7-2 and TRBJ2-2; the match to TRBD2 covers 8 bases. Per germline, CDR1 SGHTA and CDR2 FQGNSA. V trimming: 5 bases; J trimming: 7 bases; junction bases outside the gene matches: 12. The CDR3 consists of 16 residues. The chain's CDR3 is CASSLLGREAVGELFF. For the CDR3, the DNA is TGTGCCAGCAGCCTTCTGGGGCGGGAGGCGGTCGGGGAGCTGTTTTTT.

The CDR3 spells CASRPRQGYSYEQYF. CDR3 nucleotides: TGTGCCAGCAGACCCCGACAGGGCTACTCCTACGAGCAGTACTTC. V is TRBV6-6 and J is TRBJ2-7; 7 bases fit TRBD1. The trim removed 6 bases at V and 0 bases at J, leaving 8 bases unmatched. Per the germline V gene, CDR1 is MNHNY and CDR2 is SVGAGI (reference sequence). This CDR3 contains 15 residues.

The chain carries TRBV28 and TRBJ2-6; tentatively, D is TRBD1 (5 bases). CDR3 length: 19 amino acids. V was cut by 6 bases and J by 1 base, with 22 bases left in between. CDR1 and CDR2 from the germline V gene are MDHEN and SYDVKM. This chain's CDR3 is CASRDPGIIRRSGANVLTF. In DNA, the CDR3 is TGTGCCAGCAGGGATCCAGGGATAATTCGCCGATCTGGGGCCAACGTCCTGACTTTC.

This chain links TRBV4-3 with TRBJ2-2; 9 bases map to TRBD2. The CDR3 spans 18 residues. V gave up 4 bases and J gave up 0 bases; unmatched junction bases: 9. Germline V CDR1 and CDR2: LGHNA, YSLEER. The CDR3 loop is CASSPGGSGGPNTGELFF. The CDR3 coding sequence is TGCGCCAGCAGCCCCGGGGGTAGCGGGGGACCGAACACCGGGGAGCTGTTTTTT.

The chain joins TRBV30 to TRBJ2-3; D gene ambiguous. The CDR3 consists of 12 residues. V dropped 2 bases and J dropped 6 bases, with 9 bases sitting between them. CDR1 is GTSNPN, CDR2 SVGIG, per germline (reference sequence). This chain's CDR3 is CAWSPRLDTQYF. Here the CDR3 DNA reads TGTGCCTGGAGTCCTAGATTGGATACGCAGTATTTT. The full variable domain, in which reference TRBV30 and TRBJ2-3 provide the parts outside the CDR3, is SQTIHQWPATLVQPVGSPLSLECTVEGTSNPNLYWYRQAAGRGLQLLFYSVGIGQISSEVPQNLSASRPQDRQFILSSKKLLLSDSGFYLCAWSPRLDTQYFGPGTRLTVL.

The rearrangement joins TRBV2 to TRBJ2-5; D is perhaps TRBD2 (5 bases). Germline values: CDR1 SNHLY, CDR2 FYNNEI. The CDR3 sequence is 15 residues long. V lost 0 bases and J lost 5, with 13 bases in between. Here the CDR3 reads CASSEARGLGETQYF. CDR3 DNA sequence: TGTGCCAGCAGTGAAGCCCGCGGACTGGGGGAGACCCAGTACTTC.

The CDR3, as DNA: TGTGCCAGTAGTATAGAGCGCAGGGAGGTAACCGGGGAGCTGTTTTTT. Translated, it gives CASSIERREVTGELFF. This chain uses TRBV19 with TRBJ2-2; TRBD2 is a possible D gene (6 bases). CDR1 is LNHDA and CDR2 is SQIVND in the germline V gene (reference sequence). The CDR3 spans 16 residues. V shed 0 bases and J shed 5 bases, with 13 bases lying between them.

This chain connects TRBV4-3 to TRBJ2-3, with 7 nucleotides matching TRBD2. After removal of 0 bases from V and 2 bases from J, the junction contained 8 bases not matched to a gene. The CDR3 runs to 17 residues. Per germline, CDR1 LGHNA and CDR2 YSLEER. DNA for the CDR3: TGCGCCAGCAGCCAAGATTGGGGGGGAGGAAACACAGATACGCAGTATTTT. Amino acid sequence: CASSQDWGGGNTDTQYF.

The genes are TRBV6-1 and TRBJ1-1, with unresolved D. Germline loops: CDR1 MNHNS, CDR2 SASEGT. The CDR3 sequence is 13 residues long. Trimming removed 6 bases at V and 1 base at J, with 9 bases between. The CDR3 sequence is CASSELGNTEAFF. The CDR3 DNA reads TGTGCCAGCAGCGAACTCGGGAACACTGAAGCTTTCTTT.

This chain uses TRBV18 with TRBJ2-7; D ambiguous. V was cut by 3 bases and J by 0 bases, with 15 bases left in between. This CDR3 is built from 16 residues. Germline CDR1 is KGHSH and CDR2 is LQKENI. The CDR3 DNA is TGTGCCAGCTCACCTACCATAGCTTTGAGCTCCTACGAGCAGTACTTC. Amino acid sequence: CASSPTIALSSYEQYF. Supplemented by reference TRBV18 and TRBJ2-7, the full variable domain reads NAGVMQNPRHLVRRRGQEARLRCSPMKGHSHVYWYRQLPEEGLKFMVYLQKENIIDESGMPKERFSAEFPKEGPSILRIQQVVRGDSAAYFCASSPTIALSSYEQYFGPGTRLTVT.

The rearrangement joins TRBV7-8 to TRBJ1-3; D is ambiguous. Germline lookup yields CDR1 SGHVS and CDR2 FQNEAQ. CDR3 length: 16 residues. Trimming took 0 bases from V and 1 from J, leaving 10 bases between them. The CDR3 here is CASSLAEGNSGNTIYF. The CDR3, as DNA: TGTGCCAGCAGCTTAGCGGAGGGCAATTCTGGAAACACCATATATTTT.

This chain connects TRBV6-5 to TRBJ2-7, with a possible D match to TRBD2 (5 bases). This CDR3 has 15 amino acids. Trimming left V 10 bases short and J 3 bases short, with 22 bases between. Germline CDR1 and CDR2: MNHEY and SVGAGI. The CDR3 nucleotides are TGTGCCACCCATCCCACTAGTGTAGGTATCTACGAGCAGTACTTC. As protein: CATHPTSVGIYEQYF.

The CDR3 loop is CASSEQGPANTEAFF. The CDR3, as DNA: TGTGCCAGCAGCGAACAGGGTCCTGCGAACACTGAAGCTTTCTTT. The J gene is TRBJ1-1, the V gene TRBV7-9, with TRBD1 as a possible D gene (6 bases). CDR3 length equals 15 residues. V gave up 5 bases and J gave up 1 base, with 14 bases separating them. CDR1 SEHNR and CDR2 FQNEAQ come from the germline V gene (reference sequence).

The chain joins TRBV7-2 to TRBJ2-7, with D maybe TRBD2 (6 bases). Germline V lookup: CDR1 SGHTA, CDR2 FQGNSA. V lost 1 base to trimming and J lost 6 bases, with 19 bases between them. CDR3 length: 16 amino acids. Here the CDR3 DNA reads TGTGCCAGCAGCTTAGGACAGCGGGCCATACCACTCGAGCAGTACTTC. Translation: CASSLGQRAIPLEQYF.

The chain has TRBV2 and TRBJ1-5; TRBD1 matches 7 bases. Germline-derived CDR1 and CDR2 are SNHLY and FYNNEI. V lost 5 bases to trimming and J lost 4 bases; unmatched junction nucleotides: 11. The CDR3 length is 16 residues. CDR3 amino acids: CASSLGARQGNQPQHF. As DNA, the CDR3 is TGTGCCAGCAGTTTAGGGGCCCGACAGGGAAATCAGCCCCAGCATTTT. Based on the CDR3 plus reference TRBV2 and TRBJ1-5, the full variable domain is EPEVTQTPSHQVTQMGQEVILRCVPISNHLYFYWYRQILGQKVEFLVSFYNNEISEKSEIFDDQFSVERPDGSNFTLKIRSTKLEDSAMYFCASSLGARQGNQPQHFGDGTRLSIL.

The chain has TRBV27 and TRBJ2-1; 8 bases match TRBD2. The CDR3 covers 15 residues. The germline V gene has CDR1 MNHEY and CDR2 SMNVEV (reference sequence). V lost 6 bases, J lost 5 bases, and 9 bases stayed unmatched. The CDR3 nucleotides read TGTGCCAGCAGCAGGAGCGGGAGTCCCCACAATGAGCAGTTCTTC. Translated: CASSRSGSPHNEQFF.

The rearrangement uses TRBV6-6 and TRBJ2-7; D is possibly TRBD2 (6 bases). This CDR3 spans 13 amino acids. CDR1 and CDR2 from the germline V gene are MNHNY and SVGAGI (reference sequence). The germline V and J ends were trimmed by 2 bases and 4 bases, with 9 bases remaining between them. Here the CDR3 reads CASSYGRGYEQYF. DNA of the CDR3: TGTGCCAGCAGTTACGGGCGGGGATACGAGCAGTACTTC.

The CDR3 region has the DNA TGCGCCAGCAGCCAAGATATCGAGGTCGCGCAGTATTTT. Translating it yields CASSQDIEVAQYF. The rearrangement links TRBV4-1 to TRBJ2-3; D is ambiguous. CDR3 length equals 13 residues. V gave up 0 bases and J gave up 10 bases, with 11 bases separating them. Germline V gene data show CDR1 as MGHRA and CDR2 as YSYEKL.

The CDR3 here is CASSVNGRNTGELFF. CDR3 in DNA: TGTGCCAGCAGTGTTAACGGGAGGAACACCGGGGAGCTGTTTTTT. The rearrangement links TRBV2 to TRBJ2-2; D is possibly TRBD2 (6 bases). Germline V gene data show CDR1 as SNHLY and CDR2 as FYNNEI. CDR3 length: 15 amino acids. V was clipped by 4 bases and J by 1 base, with 10 bases between them.

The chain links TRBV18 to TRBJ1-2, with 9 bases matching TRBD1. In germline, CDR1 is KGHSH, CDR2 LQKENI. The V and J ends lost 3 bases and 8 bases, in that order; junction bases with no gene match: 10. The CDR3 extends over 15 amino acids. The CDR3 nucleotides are TGTGCCAGCTCACCCCAAAGGGACAGGGCGCAGGGCTACACCTTC. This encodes CASSPQRDRAQGYTF.

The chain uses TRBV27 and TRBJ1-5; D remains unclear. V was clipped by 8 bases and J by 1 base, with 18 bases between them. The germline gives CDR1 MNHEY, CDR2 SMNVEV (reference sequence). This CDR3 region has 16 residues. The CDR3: CASPRAGYDSNQPQHF. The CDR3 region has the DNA TGTGCCAGCCCCAGAGCGGGGTACGACAGCAATCAGCCCCAGCATTTT.